The clone carrying this T cell receptor (beta chain) was detected ten times or more. The source of the sample is a study of human T cells and chemical hapten exposure. In germline, CDR1 is SQVTM, CDR2 ANQGSEA. The length of the CDR3 is 13 residues. V shed 5 bases, J shed 2 bases, and the junction held 6 bases outside the gene matches. Time point: patch test 3, about 24 weeks after DPC sensitization. The treatment: therapeutic diphenylcyclopropenone sensitization with weekly scalp DPC. Each CDR3 protein is one row after TCRdb ran MiXCR on the RACE reads. The sample has about 90,000 distinct CDR3 sequences; approximately 10% are singletons.

The chain uses TRBV29-1 and TRBJ2-7; TRBD1 matches at 7 bases. The clonotype originates from a woman aged 25 to 39 with alopecia areata. Some clones in this sample may be carry-over from other donors' samples. This material consisted of whole blood, taken in connection with sensitization to the hapten diphenylcyclopropenone (DPC). The chain's CDR3 is CSVFRDRTYEQYF. For the CDR3, the DNA is TGCAGCGTTTTCCGGGACAGAACCTACGAGCAGTACTTC.